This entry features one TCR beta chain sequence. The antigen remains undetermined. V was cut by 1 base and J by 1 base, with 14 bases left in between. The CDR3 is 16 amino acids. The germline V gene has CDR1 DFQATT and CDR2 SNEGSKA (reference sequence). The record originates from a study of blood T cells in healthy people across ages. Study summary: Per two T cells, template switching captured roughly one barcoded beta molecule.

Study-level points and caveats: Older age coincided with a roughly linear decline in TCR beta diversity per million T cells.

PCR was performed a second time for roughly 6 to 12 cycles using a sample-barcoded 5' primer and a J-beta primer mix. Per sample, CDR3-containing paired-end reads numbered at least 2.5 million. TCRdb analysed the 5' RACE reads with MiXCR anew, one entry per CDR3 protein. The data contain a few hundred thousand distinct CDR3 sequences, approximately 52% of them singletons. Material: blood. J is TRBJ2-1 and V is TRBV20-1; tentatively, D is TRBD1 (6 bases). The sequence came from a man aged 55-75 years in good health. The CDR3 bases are TGCAGTGCTAGAGGGGGGCAGGGCGGTTCCTACAATGAGCAGTTCTTC. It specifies CSARGGQGGSYNEQFF.